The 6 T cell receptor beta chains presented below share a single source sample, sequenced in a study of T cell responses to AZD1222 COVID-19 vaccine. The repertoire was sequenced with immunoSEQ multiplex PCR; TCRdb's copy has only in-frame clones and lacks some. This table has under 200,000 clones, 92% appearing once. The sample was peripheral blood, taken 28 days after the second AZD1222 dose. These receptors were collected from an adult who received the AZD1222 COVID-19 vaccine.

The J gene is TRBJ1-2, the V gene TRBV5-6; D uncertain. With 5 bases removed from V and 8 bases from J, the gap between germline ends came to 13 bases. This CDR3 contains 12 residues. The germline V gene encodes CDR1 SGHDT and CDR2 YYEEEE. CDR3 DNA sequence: TGTGCCAGCAGTCGCGTGCTGGGGGGCTACACCTTC. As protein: CASSRVLGGYTF.

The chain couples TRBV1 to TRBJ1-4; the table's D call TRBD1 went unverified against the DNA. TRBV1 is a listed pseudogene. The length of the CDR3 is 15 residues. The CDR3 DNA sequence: TGCACCAGCAGCTCTTCCGACAGGGTGGATGAAAAACTGTTTTTT. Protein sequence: CTSSSSDRVDEKLFF.

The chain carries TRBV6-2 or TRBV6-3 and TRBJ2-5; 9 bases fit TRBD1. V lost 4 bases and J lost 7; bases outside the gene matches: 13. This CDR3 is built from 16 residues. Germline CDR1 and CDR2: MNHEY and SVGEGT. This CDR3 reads CASSSPIFDRGGTQYF. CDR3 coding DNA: TGTGCCAGCAGTTCCCCCATCTTCGACAGGGGGGGGACCCAGTACTTC.

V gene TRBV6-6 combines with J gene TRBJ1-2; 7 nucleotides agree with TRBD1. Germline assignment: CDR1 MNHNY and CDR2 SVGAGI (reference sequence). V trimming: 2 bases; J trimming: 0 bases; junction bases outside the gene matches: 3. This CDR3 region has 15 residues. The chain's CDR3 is CASSYTGQSNYGYTF. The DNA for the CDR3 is TGTGCCAGCAGTTACACGGGACAGTCTAACTATGGCTACACCTTC.

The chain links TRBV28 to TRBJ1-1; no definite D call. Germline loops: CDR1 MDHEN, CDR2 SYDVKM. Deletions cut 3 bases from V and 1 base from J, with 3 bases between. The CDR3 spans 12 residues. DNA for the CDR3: TGTGCCAGCAGTTTGAGGAACACTGAAGCTTTCTTT. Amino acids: CASSLRNTEAFF.

The CDR3 DNA reads TGTGCCAGCTCACAGGGCGCAACTAATGAAAAACTGTTTTTT. This sequence encodes CASSQGATNEKLFF. The genes are TRBV18 and TRBJ1-4; D gene uncertain. This CDR3 has 14 residues. The germline V and J ends were trimmed by 4 bases and 0 bases, with 6 bases remaining between them. Germline V gene lookup returns CDR1 KGHSH and CDR2 LQKENI.